These 22 T cell receptor beta chains originate from one sample sequenced in a study of T cells after yellow fever vaccination. In TCRdb, the 5' RACE reads were re-called with MiXCR into one record per CDR3 protein. The sample contains over 25,000 distinct CDR3 sequences, about 5.5% of which appear only once. The input for sequencing was PBMCs, either bulk or a sorted T-cell subset (CD4+, CD8+, memory, or dextramer-sorted; not recorded which), taken 15 days after the yellow fever booster vaccination. The receptor source for this set is a man aged 25-45 years who received the YFV17D yellow fever vaccine.

This clonotype has ten or more counts. The rearrangement links TRBV5-1 to TRBJ2-5; a possible D gene is TRBD1 (5 bases). In germline, CDR1 is SGHRS, CDR2 YFSETQ. The CDR3 has 14 amino acids. V shed 0 bases and J shed 5 bases, with 11 bases lying between them. The CDR3 sequence is CASSLAPGWETQYF. CDR3 nucleotide sequence: TGCGCCAGCAGCTTGGCCCCAGGGTGGGAGACCCAGTACTTC.

This clonotype has a handful of counts. This sequence joins TRBV7-2 and TRBJ2-7; TRBD2 matches 8 bases. V trimming: 4 bases; J trimming: 7 bases; junction bases outside the gene matches: 9. The CDR3 covers 14 residues. Germline lookup yields CDR1 SGHTA and CDR2 FQGNSA. The CDR3 region is CASSYSLGGEEQYF. The DNA of the CDR3 is TGTGCCAGCAGCTACTCGCTCGGGGGGGAAGAGCAGTACTTC.

This clonotype was counted at least ten times. The J gene is TRBJ2-7, the V gene TRBV20-1, with 7 nucleotides matching TRBD2. CDR1 DFQATT and CDR2 SNEGSKA come from the germline V gene (reference sequence). The CDR3 runs 14 residues. V lost 2 bases to trimming and J lost 2 bases; unmatched junction nucleotides: 6. CDR3 protein: CSARSLAAAYEQYF. The CDR3 region has the DNA TGCAGTGCTAGATCTCTAGCGGCTGCCTACGAGCAGTACTTC.

Remarks on this clonotype: A read error is possible here, since a much larger clone lies one base away. The chain is built from TRBV7-2 and TRBJ2-1; D call uncertain. Germline V gene data show CDR1 as SGHTA and CDR2 as FQGNSA. V lost 5 bases and J 8 bases, leaving 7 bases between the germline ends. The CDR3 runs 11 residues. This CDR3 is CASSPHYEQFF. The CDR3 DNA follows: TGTGCCAGCAGCCCCCACTATGAGCAGTTCTTC.

This clonotype was counted between two and nine times. The V call is TRBV20-1, the J call TRBJ1-4; TRBD1 aligns across 7 bases. V lost 6 bases and J lost 8; bases outside the gene matches: 15. The CDR3 has 15 residues. Germline loops: CDR1 DFQATT, CDR2 SNEGSKA (reference sequence). In DNA, the CDR3 is TGCAGTGCAGGGCCCCCGACAGGGAAGGCAGAAAAACTGTTTTTT. Residues: CSAGPPTGKAEKLFF.

This clonotype came up many times. The chain employs TRBV18 and TRBJ2-2; perhaps TRBD2 as D (5 bases). This CDR3 has 14 amino acids. V lost 4 bases and J lost 3, with 9 bases in between. The germline gives CDR1 KGHSH, CDR2 LQKENI. CDR3 DNA: TGTGCCAGCTCACTGACGGGGTACACCGGGGAGCTGTTTTTT. It translates to CASSLTGYTGELFF. The variable domain in full, completed from reference TRBV18 and TRBJ2-2, reads NAGVMQNPRHLVRRRGQEARLRCSPMKGHSHVYWYRQLPEEGLKFMVYLQKENIIDESGMPKERFSAEFPKEGPSILRIQQVVRGDSAAYFCASSLTGYTGELFFGEGSRLTVL.

This clonotype appeared many times. V and J are TRBV29-1 and TRBJ1-1; D remains ambiguous. Trimming took off 5 bases at V and 0 bases at J, with 7 bases between the two ends. The germline gives CDR1 SQVTM, CDR2 ANQGSEA. This CDR3 comprises 12 residues. The CDR3, as DNA: TGCAGCGTTTGTTCGTTGAACACTGAAGCTTTCTTT. Protein sequence: CSVCSLNTEAFF.

This clonotype was observed at least ten times. The CDR3 DNA follows: TGCGCCAGCAGGAAGGGACAGGGGGCAGATACGCAGTATTTT. As protein: CASRKGQGADTQYF. The rearrangement uses TRBV5-1 and TRBJ2-3; 11 bases line up with TRBD1. V lost 5 bases to trimming and J lost 4 bases; unmatched junction nucleotides: 3. Germline V CDR1 and CDR2: SGHRS, YFSETQ. The CDR3 has 14 residues.

This clonotype was detected many times. This rearrangement joins TRBV6-2 or TRBV6-3 to TRBJ2-3, with 8 positions matching TRBD2. The CDR3 runs 14 residues. Germline V gene data show CDR1 as MNHEY and CDR2 as SVGEGT. After removal of 6 bases from V and 6 bases from J, the junction contained 8 bases not matched to a gene. The CDR3 nucleotides are TGTGCCAGCAGCGAGCGGGAGATTTTTGATACGCAGTATTTT. The encoded protein is CASSEREIFDTQYF.

This clonotype was seen repeatedly, ten times or more. The chain is built from TRBV5-1 and TRBJ2-3; TRBD1 or TRBD2 may be the D gene (5 bases each). Germline CDR1 SGHRS, CDR2 YFSETQ. This CDR3 has 13 residues. Trimming cost V 6 bases and J 4 bases, with 12 bases left between them. The CDR3 coding sequence is TGCGCCAGCACCTGGGAGACAGCAGATACGCAGTATTTT. Translation: CASTWETADTQYF.

Ten or more counts support this clonotype. The CDR3 DNA reads TGTGCCAGCATCCCCGGAGGACTAGACAATGAGCAGTTCTTC. It codes for CASIPGGLDNEQFF. The J gene is TRBJ2-1, the V gene TRBV6-5; 7 bases are shared with TRBD2. Germline assignment: CDR1 MNHEY and CDR2 SVGAGI. V lost 7 bases to trimming and J lost 5 bases; unmatched junction nucleotides: 8. CDR3 size: 14 residues.

This clonotype is medium-sized within its sample. The genes are TRBV5-1 and TRBJ2-1; TRBD1 aligns across 7 bases. Germline V CDR1 and CDR2: SGHRS, YFSETQ. The CDR3 totals 12 residues. The J segment lost 15 bases and the V segment lost 2 bases, leaving 8 bases of the junction unmatched. The CDR3 DNA is TGCGCCAGCAGCTTTGAAGGGGGCCCATGGTTCTTC. This codes for CASSFEGGPWFF.

V and J are TRBV7-9 and TRBJ2-5; tentatively, D is TRBD1 or TRBD2 (6 bases each). The CDR3 is 14 residues long. Germline CDR1 is SEHNR and CDR2 is FQNEAQ (reference sequence). The ends were cut back, 5 bases at V and 5 bases at J, with 15 bases in the middle. The CDR3 nucleotides read TGTGCCAGCAGCCACGGGGGCGGGTATGAGACCCAGTACTTC. Residues: CASSHGGGYETQYF.

This clonotype appeared many times. The chain links TRBV28 to TRBJ1-6, with 10 bases fitting TRBD1. There are 14 residues in the CDR3. Germline V gene sequence: CDR1 MDHEN, CDR2 SYDVKM. V gave up 3 bases and J gave up 7 bases; unmatched junction bases: 0. This chain's CDR3 is CASSLGQGNSPLHF. In nucleotides, the CDR3 is TGTGCCAGCAGTTTGGGACAGGGGAATTCACCCCTCCACTTT.

This clonotype has a count of ten or more. CDR3 amino acids: CASSPQQGPNYGYTF. DNA of the CDR3: TGTGCCAGCTCACCACAACAGGGACCTAACTATGGCTACACCTTC. The chain carries TRBV18 and TRBJ1-2, with D perhaps matching TRBD1 (6 bases). V lost 1 base to trimming and J lost 0 bases, with 9 bases between them. CDR1 is KGHSH and CDR2 is LQKENI in the germline V gene. This CDR3 spans 15 amino acids.

This clonotype was counted many times. The chain joins TRBV29-1 to TRBJ1-1; 7 bases agree with TRBD1. Unmatched junction bases numbered 4, after V lost 6 bases and J lost 0 bases. This CDR3 has 13 residues. CDR1 and CDR2 (germline): SQVTM, ANQGSEA. CDR3 DNA sequence: TGCAGCGTGGTGGGACAGCTGAACACTGAAGCTTTCTTT. Encoded protein: CSVVGQLNTEAFF.

About this clonotype itself: The final CDR3 position lacks the conserved phenylalanine or tryptophan, pointing to a likely read error. The genes are TRBV20-1 and TRBJ2-7, with 9 bases identical to TRBD1. From germline, CDR1 is DFQATT and CDR2 SNEGSKA (reference sequence). The CDR3 loop spans 17 amino acids. CDR3: CCARAPPAGTGLNEQYL. The CDR3 nucleotides read TGCTGTGCTAGAGCCCCACCCGCCGGGACAGGGCTCAACGAGCAGTACCTC.

This clonotype was counted ten times or more. This chain joins TRBV12-3 or TRBV12-4 and TRBJ2-7; D not resolved. V shed 5 bases and J shed 6 bases, with 29 bases lying between them. The CDR3 is made up of 18 amino acids. CDR3 nucleotides: TGTGCCAGCAGTGATTCCGGCGCGGCCCCGTGCTTTGACGGCGAGCAGTACTTC. Translating gives CASSDSGAAPCFDGEQYF.

This clonotype was detected ten times or more. This chain joins TRBV7-2 and TRBJ2-3; 7 bases agree with TRBD2. With 0 bases clipped from V and 4 bases from J, the junction kept 10 bases outside the gene matches. Germline CDR1 and CDR2: SGHTA and FQGNSA. This CDR3 is built from 17 residues. DNA of the CDR3: TGTGCCAGCAGCTTAGCGAGAGGGAGGGCCGGGGCAGATACGCAGTATTTT. Translating gives CASSLARGRAGADTQYF.

Many counts were recorded for this clonotype. The V gene is TRBV7-2, the J gene TRBJ2-1; 11 positions agree with TRBD1. J was trimmed by 9 bases and V by 5 bases; bases with no gene match: 9. The CDR3 has 15 residues. CDR1 is SGHTA and CDR2 is FQGNSA in the germline V gene. The CDR3 is CASSMTGTGGGEQFF. The CDR3 nucleotides are TGTGCCAGCAGCATGACCGGGACAGGGGGGGGTGAGCAGTTCTTC.

This clonotype is deemed medium-sized. This rearrangement joins TRBV29-1 to TRBJ1-4; D ambiguous. Between the trimmed V and J ends, which lost 4 bases and 1 base, there was a span of 10 bases. Germline CDR1 SQVTM, CDR2 ANQGSEA. The CDR3 totals 14 residues. CDR3: CSVGVGLTNEKLFF. The CDR3 nucleotides read TGCAGCGTTGGCGTGGGCCTAACTAATGAAAAACTGTTTTTT.

This clonotype was detected many times. J is TRBJ2-1 and V is TRBV19; D unresolved. V lost 6 bases, J lost 7 bases, and 16 bases lay in between. Germline assignment: CDR1 LNHDA and CDR2 SQIVND (reference sequence). This CDR3 spans 14 amino acids. This CDR3 is CASSRGQRLNEQFF. CDR3 DNA: TGTGCCAGTAGCCGTGGCCAGCGCCTGAATGAGCAGTTCTTC.